Listed below are T cell receptor beta chains from one sample, sequenced in a study. TCRdb independently ran MiXCR on the 5' RACE reads; one entry per CDR3 protein. Here the sample spans tens of thousands of distinct CDR3 sequences, roughly 22% being singletons. Sequenced: memory CD4+ T cells sorted from a lymph node. Receptors were obtained from a female donor with breast cancer. The CDR3 runs from the conserved cysteine through the conserved F or W. D genes are given only for firm matches. Only some rows state a clone size, as once, few, many or a class for expanded clones.

J,V,D,size,DNA,CDR3
TRBJ2-7,TRBV6-6,.,few,TGTGCCAGCAGGGAGGGGACCTACGAGCAGTACTTC,CASREGTYEQYF
TRBJ2-7,TRBV7-2,.,.,TGTGCCAGCAGCCCGACCGACATGTTTGGCGAGCAGTACTTC,CASSPTDMFGEQYF
TRBJ1-1,TRBV4-2,.,many,TGTGCCAGCAGCCAAGATGAAGGGGGACGTGAAGCTTTCTTT,CASSQDEGGREAFF
TRBJ2-7,TRBV18,.,many,TGTGCCAGCTCACCGTCGAGGCAAGAGGGCTACGAGCAGTACTTC,CASSPSRQEGYEQYF
TRBJ1-1,TRBV12-3/TRBV12-4,.,few,TGTGCCAGCAGTTCTCCCATGAACACTGAAGCTTTCTTT,CASSSPMNTEAFF
TRBJ2-3,TRBV20-1,.,.,TGCAGTGCCCGGCACGGGAGTGGCACAGATACGCAGTATTTT,CSARHGSGTDTQYF
TRBJ2-5,TRBV24-1,.,.,TGTGCCACCAGTGATTTGCAATTCGGGGGTCAAGAGACCCAGTACTTC,CATSDLQFGGQETQYF
TRBJ1-4,TRBV6-1,TRBD1,.,TGTGCCAGCAGGGACAGGCCGGATAATGAAAAACTGTTTTTT,CASRDRPDNEKLFF
TRBJ2-3,TRBV5-1,TRBD2,once,TGCGCCAGCAGCTCAAGCACTAGCGGGTTGGGGACGGATACGCAGTATTTT,CASSSSTSGLGTDTQYF
TRBJ2-5,TRBV12-5,.,few,TGTGCTAGTGGTTTGGTACCCGTGACCGTGGTCATGGTAGAGACCCAGTACTTC,CASGLVPVTVVMVETQYF
TRBJ2-5,TRBV5-4,.,.,TGTGCCAGCAGTCCCCGCAGGAATCAAGAGACCCAGTACTTC,CASSPRRNQETQYF